The 25 T cell receptor beta chains listed next were all sequenced from one sample in a study of T cells in Graves' hyperthyroidism and ophthalmopathy. Amplification of TCR beta CDR3 regions was performed using RNA transcripts as template. First-round RT-PCR targeting the TCR CDR3 was performed with the HTBI primer set. TCRdb passed the multiplex PCR reads through MiXCR, listing each CDR3 protein once. The sample shows fewer than 600,000 distinct CDR3 sequences, about an eighth of them seen only once. Sequenced material: blood. The receptors come from a young woman with Graves' hyperthyroidism.

This clonotype was counted between two and nine times. This rearrangement joins TRBV19 to TRBJ2-2, with 8 positions matching TRBD1. With 7 bases clipped from V and 6 bases from J, the junction kept 10 bases outside the gene matches. In germline, CDR1 is LNHDA, CDR2 SQIVND (reference sequence). There are 15 residues in the CDR3. The CDR3 bases are TGTGCCAGTACCGCATACCAGGGGGCCGCCGGGGAGCTGTTTTTT. This translates into CASTAYQGAAGELFF. The full variable domain, in which reference TRBV19 and TRBJ2-2 provide the parts outside the CDR3, is DGGITQSPKYLFRKEGQNVTLSCEQNLNHDAMYWYRQDPGQGLRLIYYSQIVNDFQKGDIAEGYSVSREKKESFPLTVTSAQKNPTAFYLCASTAYQGAAGELFFGEGSRLTVL.

The rearrangement joins TRBV29-1 to TRBJ1-3, with no clear D. The CDR3 has 12 amino acids. Trimming removed 2 bases from V and 4 bases from J, with 6 bases in between. CDR1 and CDR2 from the germline V gene are SQVTM and ANQGSEA. The CDR3 bases are TGCAGCGTTGAATTTTCGGGAAACACCATATATTTT. This encodes CSVEFSGNTIYF.

This clonotype appeared many times. V gene TRBV6-1 combines with J gene TRBJ2-1; no firm D call. Germline CDR1 reads MNHNS; CDR2 reads SASEGT. This CDR3 comprises 12 residues. The V gene lost 5 bases and the J gene lost 3 bases, with 5 bases spanning the gap. CDR3 residues: CASSTDYNEQFF. CDR3 in DNA: TGTGCCAGCAGTACGGACTACAATGAGCAGTTCTTC.

This clonotype was seen repeatedly, ten times or more. The V call is TRBV6-1, the J call TRBJ2-7, with 8 bases identical to TRBD1. Germline-derived CDR1 and CDR2 are MNHNS and SASEGT. CDR3 length: 15 residues. V shed 6 bases, J shed 1 base, and the junction held 8 bases outside the gene matches. CDR3 residues: CASSHGGQASYEQYF. For the CDR3, the DNA is TGTGCCAGCAGCCACGGGGGACAGGCGTCCTACGAGCAGTACTTC.

Comments on this clonotype: One end of the junction varies from germline; a read error may be responsible. The chain links TRBV28 to TRBJ1-1; the D gene is possibly TRBD1 (6 bases). CDR3 length equals 14 residues. Germline V gene lookup returns CDR1 MDHEN and CDR2 SYDVKM. The CDR3 DNA is TGTGCCAGCAGTTTTCGTACAGGGAACACTGAAGCTTCCTTT. It encodes CASSFRTGNTEASF.

Details on this clonotype: A clone one base away is much larger, so this may be a read error. The chain joins TRBV20-1 to TRBJ2-1, with no clear D. Trimming removed 7 bases from V and 2 bases from J, with 18 bases in between. Per germline, CDR1 DFQATT and CDR2 SNEGSKA (reference sequence). There are 15 residues in the CDR3. CDR3 DNA: TGCAGTGTCCGGATGGGTCGCCTTCCCTACAATGAGCAGTTCTTC. It translates to CSVRMGRLPYNEQFF.

This clonotype was observed a handful of times. Just one base apart from a much larger clone, this may be a read error. The V and J genes are TRBV20-1 and TRBJ2-3, with D perhaps being TRBD1 or TRBD2 (6 bases each). The CDR3 runs 14 residues. From germline, CDR1 is DFQATT and CDR2 SNEGSKA (reference sequence). CDR3 sequence reads: CSARDVGGADTRYF. In nucleotides, the CDR3 is TGCAGTGCTAGAGATGTGGGGGGCGCAGATACGCGGTATTTT.

The chain recombines TRBV2 with TRBJ2-2; D remains ambiguous. Germline V gene lookup returns CDR1 SNHLY and CDR2 FYNNEI. The ends were cut back, 5 bases at V and 0 bases at J, with 13 bases in the middle. The CDR3 extends over 16 amino acids. CDR3 protein: CASSLDPRSNTGELFF. The CDR3 DNA reads TGTGCCAGCAGTCTTGACCCCAGATCGAACACCGGGGAGCTGTTTTTT.

Ten or more counts support this clonotype. The J gene is TRBJ2-5, the V gene TRBV11-2, with unresolved D. V shed 3 bases and J shed 5 bases, with 16 bases lying between them. The CDR3 has 15 residues. Germline-derived CDR1 and CDR2 are SGHAT and FQNNGV. CDR3 protein: CASSLELGPLETQYF. CDR3 nucleotides: TGTGCCAGCAGCTTGGAGCTTGGCCCCCTTGAGACCCAGTACTTC. Full variable domain (outside the CDR3, taken from reference TRBV11-2 and TRBJ2-5): EAGVAQSPRYKIIEKRQSVAFWCNPISGHATLYWYQQILGQGPKLLIQFQNNGVVDDSQLPKDRFSAERLKGVDSTLKIQPAKLEDSAVYLCASSLELGPLETQYFGPGTRLLVL.

This rearrangement joins TRBV4-1 to TRBJ1-2; the match to TRBD1 covers 7 bases. The V gene's germline CDR1 is MGHRA and CDR2 YSYEKL. The junction had 11 bases not matched to a gene; V was cut back by 1 base and J by 9 bases. CDR3 size: 15 residues. The CDR3 bases are TGCGCCAGCAGCCAAGGAGGGGATTCAGGGGGAAGCTACACCTTC. It specifies CASSQGGDSGGSYTF.

This clonotype was picked up many times. The V call is TRBV18, the J call TRBJ1-4, with D maybe TRBD1 (5 bases). This CDR3 comprises 15 residues. Looked up from germline, CDR1 is KGHSH and CDR2 is LQKENI. The V gene lost 3 bases and the J gene lost 7 bases, with 15 bases spanning the gap. Here the CDR3 reads CASSPERRAGEKLFF. The DNA of the CDR3 is TGTGCCAGCTCACCGGAGCGCAGGGCCGGTGAAAAACTGTTTTTT.

Ten or more counts support this clonotype. The J gene is TRBJ2-1, the V gene TRBV10-3; D gene ambiguous. Per the germline V gene, CDR1 is ENHRY and CDR2 is SYGVKD. This CDR3 comprises 14 residues. V was pared by 0 bases and J by 5 bases, with 8 bases between. The CDR3 nucleotides are TGTGCCATCAGTGAGTCGACTCTAAACAATGAGCAGTTCTTC. It is translated as CAISESTLNNEQFF.

There are many counts of this clonotype. The chain combines TRBV19 with TRBJ1-2; 7 positions match TRBD1. CDR1 is LNHDA, CDR2 SQIVND, per germline (reference sequence). The CDR3 has 16 residues. The trim removed 8 bases at V and 3 bases at J, leaving 15 bases unmatched. The CDR3 DNA reads as TGTGCCAGTGCCGCCCCCTCAGCAGGGGGAGACTATGGCTACACCTTC. Protein product: CASAAPSAGGDYGYTF.

The rearrangement links TRBV25-1 to TRBJ2-1, with D uncertain. V lost 1 base, J lost 11 bases, and 12 bases lay in between. Germline V gene data show CDR1 as MGHDK and CDR2 as SYGVNS. This CDR3 region has 13 residues. The CDR3 bases are TGTGCCAGCAGTGAATTTAGAGACTCTAAGCAGTTCTTC. Translated: CASSEFRDSKQFF. The full variable domain, completed using reference TRBV25-1 and TRBJ2-1, is EADIYQTPRYLVIGTGKKITLECSQTMGHDKMYWYQQDPGMELHLIHYSYGVNSTEKGDLSSESTVSRIRTEHFPLTLESARPSHTSQYLCASSEFRDSKQFFGPGTRLTVL.

This clonotype has a count of ten or more. The chain links TRBV19 to TRBJ1-2; D gene unclear. V gave up 5 bases and J gave up 7 bases, with 20 bases separating them. This CDR3 has 15 amino acids. Germline values: CDR1 LNHDA, CDR2 SQIVND (reference sequence). CDR3 sequence: CASSLRLEGPGGYTF. As DNA, the CDR3 is TGTGCCAGTAGTTTAAGACTGGAGGGCCCCGGTGGCTACACCTTC.

This clonotype was detected many times. The chain links TRBV7-9 to TRBJ2-7; D is undetermined. The CDR3 is 13 residues long. The germline V and J ends were trimmed by 5 bases and 1 base, with 9 bases remaining between them. Germline V lookup: CDR1 SEHNR, CDR2 FQNEAQ (reference sequence). The DNA for the CDR3 is TGTGCCAGCAGCCCCGACGAATCCTACGAGCAGTACGTC. It codes for CASSPDESYEQYV.

This clonotype was seen repeatedly, ten times or more. CDR3 DNA sequence: TGTGCCAGCAGAACCGGGACAGGGAAGGAGACCCAGTACTTC. Protein: CASRTGTGKETQYF. This chain links TRBV5-4 with TRBJ2-5, with TRBD1 matching 9 bases. Looked up from germline, CDR1 is SGHNT and CDR2 is YYREEE (reference sequence). CDR3 length: 14 amino acids. V lost 5 bases and J lost 5; bases outside the gene matches: 7.

This clonotype has at least ten counts. The chain couples TRBV14 to TRBJ1-1; D gene unclear. The CDR3 length is 15 residues. V lost 4 bases and J lost 0, with 12 bases in between. The germline gives CDR1 SGHDN, CDR2 FVKESK. For the CDR3, the DNA is TGTGCCAGCAGCCCCAGGCTGAAAATGAACACTGAAGCTTTCTTT. Translating it yields CASSPRLKMNTEAFF.

This clonotype was recorded many times. The chain couples TRBV7-2 to TRBJ1-4; TRBD1 matches at 8 bases. J lost 0 bases, V lost 2 bases, and 5 bases had no gene match. Germline V CDR1 and CDR2: SGHTA, FQGNSA. The CDR3 is made up of 17 amino acids. The CDR3 coding sequence is TGTGCCAGCAGCTTACGTCCAGGGGGCGCAACTAATGAAAAACTGTTTTTT. It encodes CASSLRPGGATNEKLFF.

Many counts were recorded for this clonotype. V usage is TRBV5-1 and J usage is TRBJ2-3, with 9 bases aligning to TRBD2. Germline values: CDR1 SGHRS, CDR2 YFSETQ. The J segment lost 5 bases and the V segment lost 4 bases, leaving 14 bases of the junction unmatched. The CDR3 sequence is 17 residues long. CDR3 region: CASSLSLAGVSVDTQYF. The CDR3 coding sequence is TGCGCCAGCAGCCTCTCTTTAGCGGGAGTATCCGTAGATACGCAGTATTTT.

This clonotype was detected only a few times. This chain uses TRBV4-2 with TRBJ2-4, with D hard to call. The length of the CDR3 is 17 residues. Trimming shortened V by 0 bases and J by 0 bases, and 12 bases separated the two germline ends. Germline lookup yields CDR1 LGHNA and CDR2 YNFKEQ. The CDR3 loop reads CASSQEPPELAKNIQYF. The CDR3 DNA follows: TGTGCCAGCAGCCAAGAACCTCCCGAATTAGCCAAAAACATTCAGTACTTC.

At least ten counts were recorded for this clonotype. V usage is TRBV29-1 and J usage is TRBJ1-2; D remains ambiguous. Germline-derived CDR1 and CDR2 are SQVTM and ANQGSEA. The CDR3 is made up of 12 amino acids. Trimming left V 4 bases short and J 3 bases short, with 9 bases between. The CDR3, as DNA: TGCAGCGTTGTAGACACTGACTATGGCTACACCTTC. Protein product: CSVVDTDYGYTF.

A few counts support this clonotype. This CDR3 reads CASSQIQGMDIQYF. The CDR3 bases are TGCGCCAGCAGCCAGATACAGGGGATGGACATTCAGTACTTC. This chain uses TRBV4-1 with TRBJ2-4, with TRBD1 identical over 7 bases. The V segment lost 3 bases and the J segment 8 bases; nucleotides outside the gene matches: 7. This CDR3 has 14 amino acids. Germline V gene lookup returns CDR1 MGHRA and CDR2 YSYEKL.

There are many counts of this clonotype. The chain is built from TRBV12-5 and TRBJ2-1; TRBD1 might be the D (5 bases). This CDR3 contains 11 residues. V was cut by 7 bases and J by 6 bases, with 7 bases left in between. Germline values: CDR1 LGHNT, CDR2 FRNRAP. This CDR3 is CASEQGNEQFF. The CDR3 DNA sequence: TGTGCTAGTGAGCAGGGCAATGAGCAGTTCTTC.

In its sample, this clonotype was seen many times. The chain uses TRBV6-1 and TRBJ2-7; 10 nucleotides match TRBD2. CDR3 size: 14 residues. V lost 7 bases to trimming and J lost 5 bases; unmatched junction nucleotides: 8. CDR1 is MNHNS, CDR2 SASEGT, per germline. CDR3: CASIAGTSEHEQYF. The CDR3 bases are TGTGCCAGCATCGCGGGGACTAGCGAACACGAGCAGTACTTC.